These T cell receptor beta chains were read from a single sample in a study of tumor-infiltrating lymphocytes in primary liver carcinoma. Each CDR3 protein gets one entry after TCRdb re-called the multiplex PCR reads with MiXCR. The table lists approximately 54,000 distinct CDR3 sequences, about 70% of them singletons, with about 25% in the top ten. Source material: liver tumor tissue from sampling region 2. The source of these receptors is a man in his forties with primary liver carcinoma and hepatitis B virus infection. Both conserved end residues are part of each CDR3. The D gene is left open where the match is weak.

TRBV6-5	TRBJ2-1	.	CASSYQTATYNEQFF
TRBV28	TRBJ2-3	.	CASSLVSGTDTQYF
TRBV11-2	TRBJ2-2	.	CASSYINTGELFF
TRBV6-2/TRBV6-3	TRBJ2-7	TRBD2	CASTSENSHEQYF
TRBV5-1	TRBJ1-2	TRBD1	CASGLQHTGDYGCTF
TRBV28	TRBJ1-2	TRBD1	CASGPGTGDKGYGYTF
TRBV6-5	TRBJ2-4	.	CASSEALGLGGSIQYF
TRBV6-6	TRBJ2-3	.	CASSYWGSPSTDTQYF
TRBV11-2	TRBJ1-1	TRBD1	CASSRMILGQGTEAFF
TRBV7-9	TRBJ1-4	.	CASSPGGEKLFF
TRBV13	TRBJ2-1	TRBD1	CARSLGQGGTF
TRBV4-1	TRBJ1-2	.	CASSQDHQEAYYGYTF
TRBV10-3	TRBJ2-5	.	CATLNEETQYF
TRBV14	TRBJ2-7	.	CASSQDLKSEKYF
TRBV29-1	TRBJ2-1	.	CSPERRDGCYNEQFF
TRBV27	TRBJ2-7	.	CATLTRQGGYYEQYF
TRBV4-1	TRBJ2-7	.	CVSSQDFSGSSYGQYF
TRBV5-1	TRBJ1-6	.	CASSLRTRVSPLHF
TRBV11-2	TRBJ2-7	.	CASSPPRIGYVHEQYF
TRBV29-1	TRBJ1-2	.	CSVETIGAYGYTF
TRBV30	TRBJ2-3	TRBD2	CAWSRLAGDTQYF
TRBV12-3/TRBV12-4	TRBJ1-1	.	CASRPRLGNPEALF
TRBV5-1	TRBJ2-3	.	CASSSGTDTQYF
TRBV6-5	TRBJ2-1	.	CDSSARESSYNEQFF
TRBV6-5	TRBJ1-2	.	CASSSGPGGYTF
TRBV12-3/TRBV12-4	TRBJ1-3	.	CASSQGNTIYF
TRBV4-1	TRBJ2-2	.	CASSQRQGGELFF
TRBV28	TRBJ2-7	.	CTGSLGTAGEQYF
TRBV7-8	TRBJ2-7	.	CASSGDKTYERYF
TRBV7-9	TRBJ1-5	.	CASGPSYQPQHF
TRBV29-1	TRBJ1-1	.	CNVDAATNTEAFF
TRBV11-2	TRBJ2-7	TRBD2	CTSSLSGTLPYEQYF
TRBV28	TRBJ2-4	TRBD2	CANSLVRVGGALVKNIQYF
TRBV4-2	TRBJ2-7	TRBD2	CASSQELASGMVPYEQYF
TRBV11-2	TRBJ2-4	.	CVSSYRLEGRAKNIQYF
TRBV12-3/TRBV12-4	TRBJ2-3	TRBD2	CASSPLSGSATDTQYF
TRBV7-9	TRBJ2-3	TRBD1	CASSRDRGSLYF
TRBV30	TRBJ2-1	.	CAWSSEAVGRNEQFF
TRBV11-2	TRBJ1-4	.	CANSLDVGHEKLFF
TRBV11-2	TRBJ2-2	.	CASLPPGMYTGELSF
TRBV5-6	TRBJ1-1	.	CASGLDSARRGATEAFF
TRBV6-1	TRBJ2-7	.	CASSRVELGTYEQNF
TRBV11-2	TRBJ1-3	.	CASSPSYAGNTIYF
TRBV6-5	TRBJ1-1	.	CASSYVGGGAGVAFF
TRBV7-3	TRBJ2-5	TRBD2	CASSLFAVLAGGQETQYF
TRBV6-5	TRBJ2-1	.	CASSYIGNNEQFF
TRBV6-5	TRBJ2-2	TRBD1	CAIRFTGGASTGELFF
TRBV12-3/TRBV12-4	TRBJ1-2	.	CASSSDSGSHTF
TRBV11-2	TRBJ2-2	.	CASSLAWENTGELFF
TRBV24-1	TRBJ2-1	TRBD2	CATSDPRTSASRGEQFF